Each of the 27 T cell receptor beta chains below was sequenced from the same sample in a study of CD8 T cells in ankylosing spondylitis (dated by TCRdb to between 2016 and 2019). Summary of the overall study and its limitations: A TCR beta motif of roughly 8 highly homologous amino acid variants appeared characteristic of blood from ankylosing spondylitis patients.

The receptor library was made with 5' RACE. Sequenced using an Illumina HiSeq 2500. TCRdb ran its own pipeline on the public reads, namely fastp trimming at Q25 and MiXCR clone calling, and kept in-frame beta chains. Rows merge per CDR3 protein into single entries with the most common DNA and genes. The sample includes about 400,000 distinct CDR3 sequences, with approximately 20% observed a single time. 15% to 20% of the sample is held by the ten biggest clonotypes. Their target antigens are unknown. Sequenced: blood, either unsorted or a sorted T cell fraction (not recorded which). These TCRs come from a male donor with ankylosing spondylitis.

This clonotype was counted once. The gene calls are TRBV7-3 and TRBJ2-2, with TRBD1 as a possible D gene (5 bases). With 2 bases removed from V and 5 bases from J, the gap between germline ends came to 12 bases. CDR1 is SGHTA and CDR2 is FQGTGA in the germline V gene. The CDR3 is 15 amino acids. The CDR3 here is CASSLFGQSTGELFF. The CDR3 DNA is TGTGCCAGCAGCTTATTCGGACAATCAACCGGGGAGCTGTTTTTT.

This clonotype was recorded a few times. This sequence joins TRBV7-8 and TRBJ1-5; no firm D call. The CDR3 totals 16 residues. Trimming took 2 bases from V and 0 from J, leaving 11 bases between them. Germline CDR1 and CDR2: SGHVS and FQNEAQ. The CDR3 here is CASSLTRLYSNQPQHF. The CDR3 nucleotides are TGTGCCAGCAGCTTAACGCGGCTCTATAGCAATCAGCCCCAGCATTTT. Together with reference TRBV7-8 and TRBJ1-5, the CDR3 gives the full variable domain: GAGVSQSPRYKVAKRGQDVALRCDPISGHVSLFWYQQALGQGPEFLTYFQNEAQLDKSGLPSDRFFAERPEGSVSTLKIQRTQQEDSAVYLCASSLTRLYSNQPQHFGDGTRLSIL.

The sample holds many counts of this clonotype. This rearrangement joins TRBV11-2 to TRBJ2-3, with D possibly TRBD2 on 6 matching bases. CDR1 is SGHAT and CDR2 is FQNNGV in the germline V gene. This CDR3 contains 16 residues. V was trimmed by 3 bases and J by 2 bases, leaving 15 bases between them. In DNA form, the CDR3 reads TGTGCCAGCAGCTTTAGGGGTAGCGGAATCACAGATACGCAGTATTTT. Its translation: CASSFRGSGITDTQYF. The full variable domain, rest sourced from reference TRBV11-2 and TRBJ2-3, is EAGVAQSPRYKIIEKRQSVAFWCNPISGHATLYWYQQILGQGPKLLIQFQNNGVVDDSQLPKDRFSAERLKGVDSTLKIQPAKLEDSAVYLCASSFRGSGITDTQYFGPGTRLTVL.

This clonotype was found many times. The genes are TRBV20-1 and TRBJ2-2, with TRBD2 identical over 11 bases. The CDR3 loop spans 20 amino acids. Trimming took 3 bases from V and 1 from J; bases not matched to a gene: 16. CDR1 is DFQATT and CDR2 is SNEGSKA in the germline V gene (reference sequence). CDR3 DNA sequence: TGCAGTGCTAGGACGGGACTAGCGGCATCCTCTGGTTGGAACACCGGGGAGCTGTTTTTT. Amino acids: CSARTGLAASSGWNTGELFF.

This chain uses TRBV3-1 with TRBJ1-4; TRBD1 matches at 7 bases. In germline, CDR1 is LGHDT, CDR2 YNNKEL (reference sequence). With 5 bases clipped from V and 7 bases from J, the junction kept 7 bases outside the gene matches. The CDR3 loop spans 14 amino acids. The CDR3 reads CASSFGRGREKLFF. CDR3 nucleotides: TGTGCCAGCAGCTTCGGTAGGGGGCGTGAAAAACTGTTTTTT.

A few counts support this clonotype. This chain connects TRBV6-1 to TRBJ2-7; D possibly matches TRBD1 or TRBD2 (5 bases each). The germline V and J ends were trimmed by 5 bases and 2 bases, with 16 bases remaining between them. The CDR3 is 15 residues long. The germline V gene encodes CDR1 MNHNS and CDR2 SASEGT. DNA of the CDR3: TGTGCCAGCAGTCTCCCCGGGGCGGTGGCCTACGAGCAGTACTTC. This gives the protein CASSLPGAVAYEQYF.

The chain recombines TRBV19 with TRBJ2-1, with TRBD1 identical over 7 bases. This CDR3 contains 14 residues. The J segment lost 6 bases and the V segment lost 10 bases, leaving 12 bases of the junction unmatched. Germline values: CDR1 LNHDA, CDR2 SQIVND (reference sequence). CDR3 DNA sequence: TGTGCCACCTCGCCGAGACAGGGCGGCAATGAGCAGTTCTTC. This codes for CATSPRQGGNEQFF.

There are many counts of this clonotype. V is TRBV9 and J is TRBJ2-5; 8 nucleotides align to TRBD1. This CDR3 comprises 14 residues. With V trimmed by 0 bases and J by 2 bases, 0 bases remained unmatched. Germline CDR1 and CDR2: SGDLS and YYNGEE. As DNA, the CDR3 is TGTGCCAGCAGCGTAGGACAGGGGCAAGAGACCCAGTACTTC. The encoded protein is CASSVGQGQETQYF.

This clonotype was counted only a few times. CDR3 in amino acids: CASSLIGGATGELFF. CDR3 nucleotide sequence: TGTGCCAGCAGCCTAATAGGAGGGGCCACCGGGGAGCTGTTTTTT. The chain recombines TRBV3-1 with TRBJ2-2; a possible D gene is TRBD2 (6 bases). Germline V gives CDR1 LGHDT, CDR2 YNNKEL (reference sequence). The V and J ends lost 4 bases and 4 bases respectively, with 13 bases between them. The length of the CDR3 is 15 residues.

In this sample, this clonotype turned up once. The J gene is TRBJ2-7, the V gene TRBV28, with a possible D match to TRBD1 (6 bases). V was cut by 5 bases and J by 3 bases, with 17 bases left in between. Germline-derived CDR1 and CDR2 are MDHEN and SYDVKM. This CDR3 is built from 15 residues. In nucleotides, the CDR3 is TGTGCCAGCAGTCAGGCAGGGGCCCTTAACTACGAGCAGTACTTC. Translation: CASSQAGALNYEQYF.

In DNA, the CDR3 is TGTGCCAGCAGCTTAATGGCCGGTTATGGCTACACCTTC. The encoded protein is CASSLMAGYGYTF. This rearrangement joins TRBV7-3 to TRBJ1-2; D call uncertain. Germline assignment: CDR1 SGHTA and CDR2 FQGTGA. CDR3 length: 13 residues. V was pared by 1 base and J by 5 bases, with 8 bases between. The full variable domain, rest sourced from reference TRBV7-3 and TRBJ1-2, is GAGVSQTPSNKVTEKGKYVELRCDPISGHTALYWYRQSLGQGPEFLIYFQGTGAADDSGLPNDRFFAVRPEGSVSTLKIQRTERGDSAVYLCASSLMAGYGYTFGSGTRLTVV.

This clonotype occurred a few times. The chain joins TRBV11-2 to TRBJ2-7; possibly TRBD1 for D (7 bases). Germline V gene lookup returns CDR1 SGHAT and CDR2 FQNNGV. This CDR3 comprises 16 residues. Trimming pared 3 bases from V and 0 bases from J, leaving 15 bases between. CDR3 DNA sequence: TGTGCCAGCAGCTTTTCGGGGGACAGTAGCTCCTACGAGCAGTACTTC. Translation: CASSFSGDSSSYEQYF.

Only one count was recorded for this clonotype. The chain links TRBV9 to TRBJ1-1; D is unresolved. The CDR3 consists of 14 residues. V was shortened by 3 bases and J by 1 base, with 10 bases between the two germline ends. CDR1 and CDR2 from the germline V gene are SGDLS and YYNGEE. The CDR3 DNA is TGTGCCAGCAGCGACGTGGGAGCGAACACTGAAGCTTTCTTT. Protein product: CASSDVGANTEAFF.

The chain has TRBV20-1 and TRBJ2-1; possibly TRBD1 or TRBD2 for D (5 bases each). CDR3 length: 11 residues. The V gene's germline CDR1 is DFQATT and CDR2 SNEGSKA (reference sequence). V gave up 5 bases and J gave up 7 bases, with 9 bases separating them. This CDR3 reads CSAGTVNEQFF. In DNA, the CDR3 is TGCAGTGCTGGGACCGTGAATGAGCAGTTCTTC.

This clonotype was seen a few times. The rearrangement links TRBV5-1 to TRBJ2-1, with TRBD2 identical over 8 bases. The CDR3 consists of 16 residues. Unmatched junction bases numbered 6, after V lost 4 bases and J lost 0 bases. Germline values: CDR1 SGHRS, CDR2 YFSETQ. CDR3 sequence (DNA): TGCGCCAGCAGCACAGCTAGCGGGCCCTCCTACAATGAGCAGTTCTTC. Translation gives CASSTASGPSYNEQFF.

This clonotype showed up just a few times. The chain combines TRBV18 with TRBJ2-5; maybe TRBD1 (5 bases). Germline V gene sequence: CDR1 KGHSH, CDR2 LQKENI. The CDR3 totals 16 residues. V was trimmed by 5 bases and J by 0 bases, leaving 16 bases between them. For the CDR3, the DNA is TGTGCCAGCTCATCTGCCAGGGCTTTGTACCAAGAGACCCAGTACTTC. It is translated as CASSSARALYQETQYF.

This clonotype occurred a few times. The rearrangement uses TRBV4-3 and TRBJ2-3; tentative D call: TRBD1 (6 bases). From germline, CDR1 is LGHNA and CDR2 YSLEER. CDR3 length equals 15 residues. Trimming stripped 4 bases from V and 2 bases from J, with 13 bases between. The CDR3 spells CASSRGQRLTDTQYF. The CDR3 nucleotides read TGCGCCAGCAGCCGAGGACAGAGACTCACAGATACGCAGTATTTT.

This rearrangement joins TRBV4-2 to TRBJ2-1; TRBD2 aligns across 8 bases. This CDR3 comprises 15 residues. V was pared by 1 base and J by 3 bases, with 2 bases of the junction left unmatched. CDR1 is LGHNA, CDR2 YNFKEQ, per germline. The chain's CDR3 is CASSQAGGGYNEQFF. In DNA, the CDR3 is TGTGCCAGCAGCCAAGCGGGAGGGGGCTACAATGAGCAGTTCTTC.

This clonotype was picked up a small number of times. The V and J genes are TRBV20-1 and TRBJ2-1; 16 positions agree with TRBD2. The germline V gene has CDR1 DFQATT and CDR2 SNEGSKA (reference sequence). The V and J ends lost 3 bases and 10 bases, in that order; junction bases with no gene match: 9. The CDR3 has 16 amino acids. CDR3 nucleotides: TGCAGTGCTAGCTTGGGACTAGCGGGAGGGCTGGGGGAGCAGTTCTTC. Encoded protein: CSASLGLAGGLGEQFF.

J is TRBJ1-4 and V is TRBV11-3; 9 bases line up with TRBD1. The V segment lost 5 bases and the J segment 8 bases; nucleotides outside the gene matches: 6. The CDR3 runs 14 residues. Germline V CDR1 and CDR2: SGHNT, YENEEA. This chain's CDR3 is CASSRDREGEKLFF. CDR3 sequence (DNA): TGTGCCAGCAGCCGGGACAGGGAGGGAGAAAAACTGTTTTTT.

V and J are TRBV5-1 and TRBJ2-1, with 7 bases fitting TRBD2. Germline lookup yields CDR1 SGHRS and CDR2 YFSETQ. CDR3 length: 14 amino acids. The V and J ends lost 4 bases and 5 bases, in that order; junction bases with no gene match: 6. The CDR3 coding sequence is TGCGCCAGCAGCATTAGCGGGTTGGACAATGAGCAGTTCTTC. Its protein is CASSISGLDNEQFF.

The chain joins TRBV28 to TRBJ2-7; possibly TRBD1 or TRBD2 for D (7 bases each). Trimming took 10 bases from V and 2 from J, leaving 12 bases between them. The CDR3 totals 12 residues. Looked up from germline, CDR1 is MDHEN and CDR2 is SYDVKM. The CDR3 DNA follows: TGTGCCACCAGGGGGGGCCCCTACGAGCAGTACTTC. The encoded protein is CATRGGPYEQYF.

The V gene is TRBV5-6, the J gene TRBJ1-1, with 9 bases that match TRBD1. Germline-derived CDR1 and CDR2 are SGHDT and YYEEEE. The junction had 9 bases not matched to a gene; V was cut back by 4 bases and J by 5 bases. The CDR3 has 15 residues. CDR3 residues: CASSRPGTGWTEAFF. For the CDR3, the DNA is TGTGCCAGCAGCCGTCCCGGGACAGGGTGGACTGAAGCTTTCTTT.

This chain connects TRBV5-1 to TRBJ2-2, with 8 bases matching TRBD2. From germline, CDR1 is SGHRS and CDR2 YFSETQ. The CDR3 has 16 amino acids. Losses at the gene ends were 1 base for V and 0 bases for J; bases not matched to a gene: 2. CDR3 nucleotide sequence: TGCGCCAGCAGCTTGAGCGGGAGAGCGAACACCGGGGAGCTGTTTTTT. Its protein is CASSLSGRANTGELFF.

This clonotype showed up just a few times. The chain is built from TRBV7-2 and TRBJ1-5; no clear D. Germline lookup yields CDR1 SGHTA and CDR2 FQGNSA. The CDR3 covers 18 residues. Deletions cut 0 bases from V and 3 bases from J, with 18 bases between. The CDR3 nucleotides are TGTGCCAGCAGCTTAGCGAAGGGTTACGGGGTCTCCAATCAGCCCCAGCATTTT. Amino acid sequence: CASSLAKGYGVSNQPQHF. Drawing the rest from reference TRBV7-2 and TRBJ1-5, the complete variable domain is GAGVSQSPSNKVTEKGKDVELRCDPISGHTALYWYRQSLGQGLEFLIYFQGNSAPDKSGLPSDRFSAERTGGSVSTLTIQRTQQEDSAVYLCASSLAKGYGVSNQPQHFGDGTRLSIL.

This clonotype was counted ten times or more. The chain couples TRBV12-3 or TRBV12-4 to TRBJ2-3; TRBD1 agrees at 7 bases. This CDR3 has 15 amino acids. J lost 4 bases, V lost 2 bases, and 6 bases had no gene match. CDR3 bases: TGTGCCAGCAGTTTAAGACAGGGAAGTTCAGATACGCAGTATTTT. It yields the protein CASSLRQGSSDTQYF.

The V gene is TRBV20-1, the J gene TRBJ2-1, with 11 bases aligning to TRBD2. V lost 0 bases to trimming and J lost 7 bases; unmatched junction nucleotides: 5. Germline CDR1 is DFQATT and CDR2 is SNEGSKA (reference sequence). CDR3 length: 15 amino acids. CDR3 in DNA: TGCAGTGCTAGAGACGGGACTAGCGGTAAAAATGAGCAGTTCTTC. This encodes CSARDGTSGKNEQFF.